The clone carrying this TCR beta chain showed up just once. The antigen is unknown. These data are taken from a study of shared clonotypes between healthy human individuals. Study details: Three CD4 naive, three CD4 memory, two CD8 naive and one CD8 memory plate were used per donor.

The sorted-subset replicate PCRs were given about 210 ng DNA, which is tens of thousands of T cell genomes. Assay used: immunoSEQ multiplex PCR; TCRdb lists only in-frame clones, some missing. The sample includes about 2.1 million clones, 85% to 95% seen only once; the top ten take more than 1.5%. Positive CCR7 selection of CD45RO-negative cells yielded the naive CD8 cells, and terminally differentiated effector memory CD45RA+ cells were excluded. This CDR3 has 13 residues. V was pared by 11 bases and J by 5 bases, with 18 bases between. The germline gives CDR1 MDHEN, CDR2 SYDVKM. Whole-study findings and limits: Sampling covered blood only; tissue repertoires likely differ. Estimated richness was generally greater in naive than memory subsets.

Sequencing input: naive CD8+ T cells from PBMCs. This TCR was recovered from a man between 18 and 35 years old in good health. Some clones in this sample may be carry-over from other donors' samples. The V call is TRBV28, the J call TRBJ1-1, with no clear D. CDR3 in DNA: TGTGCCTGCCTGGGGTTGGAAAAGACTGAAGCTTTCTTT. The encoded protein is CACLGLEKTEAFF.